The next 20 T cell receptor beta chains were all read from a single sample in a study of control samples from healthy donors and cancer patients. Generated by immunoSEQ multiplex PCR, the TCRdb table keeps only in-frame clones and is missing some. The data contain more than 150,000 clones, approximately 90% of them singletons. Specimen: blood. The source is a woman between 25 and 40 years old in good health.

The chain joins TRBV19 to TRBJ2-1, with D possibly being TRBD1 (6 bases). Trimming shortened V by 1 base and J by 7 bases, and 14 bases separated the two germline ends. Per germline, CDR1 LNHDA and CDR2 SQIVND (reference sequence). This CDR3 region has 15 residues. CDR3 in DNA: TGTGCCAGTAGTATAGGGGCAGGGGAACGGAATGAGCAGTTCTTC. Its protein product is CASSIGAGERNEQFF.

The rearrangement uses TRBV19 and TRBJ2-7; D is uncertain. The CDR3 contains 14 residues. Germline-derived CDR1 and CDR2 are LNHDA and SQIVND (reference sequence). The V end lost 5 bases, the J end lost 1 base, and 12 bases lay between the germline ends. DNA of the CDR3: TGTGCCAGTAGTCTGAACCCCGGGTCCTACGAGCAGTACTTC. Its translation: CASSLNPGSYEQYF.

The V gene is TRBV6-5, the J gene TRBJ1-5; D perhaps matches TRBD1 (6 bases). CDR3 length equals 12 residues. V lost 7 bases and J lost 5, with 9 bases in between. From germline, CDR1 is MNHEY and CDR2 SVGAGI. The CDR3 DNA reads TGTGCCAGCACGGACAGCCATCAGCCCCAGCATTTT. Its translation: CASTDSHQPQHF.

The chain uses TRBV4-2 and TRBJ2-1; 7 bases are a match to TRBD2. The CDR3 extends over 15 amino acids. Germline V lookup: CDR1 LGHNA, CDR2 YNFKEQ. With 0 bases clipped from V and 4 bases from J, the junction kept 3 bases outside the gene matches. The CDR3 loop is CASSQDRGSYNEQFF. DNA of the CDR3: TGTGCCAGCAGCCAAGATCGCGGGAGTTACAATGAGCAGTTCTTC.

The V call is TRBV11-2, the J call TRBJ2-6; tentative D call: TRBD1 (6 bases). V was clipped by 4 bases and J by 3 bases, with 13 bases between them. Per germline, CDR1 SGHAT and CDR2 FQNNGV. The CDR3 has 16 residues. This chain's CDR3 is CASSSNRAGGANVLTF. In DNA form, the CDR3 reads TGTGCCAGCAGCTCAAACAGGGCCGGTGGGGCCAACGTCCTGACTTTC.

This chain links TRBV11-2 with TRBJ2-2; D is unclear. Germline V CDR1 and CDR2: SGHAT, FQNNGV. V was pared by 4 bases and J by 6 bases, with 6 bases between. The CDR3 contains 12 residues. The CDR3 sequence: CASSSEAGELFF. The CDR3 nucleotides read TGTGCCAGCAGCTCAGAAGCCGGGGAGCTGTTTTTT.

The rearrangement links TRBV11-2 to TRBJ1-6; TRBD1 matches at 10 bases. V was clipped by 5 bases and J by 10 bases; unmatched bases: 17. CDR1 and CDR2 (germline): SGHAT, FQNNGV. The length of the CDR3 is 18 residues. CDR3 sequence: CASSPRLTDRGRRSPLHF. For the CDR3, the DNA is TGTGCCAGCAGCCCCCGCCTAACCGACAGGGGGCGCAGATCACCCCTCCACTTT.

The CDR3 DNA reads as TGTGCCTGGAGTGTAGGGCTAGGCAACCTCGGTGAGCAGTACTTC. Protein sequence: CAWSVGLGNLGEQYF. This chain connects TRBV30 to TRBJ2-7; D unresolved. The CDR3 spans 15 residues. V lost 0 bases to trimming and J lost 7 bases, with 19 bases between them. Germline values: CDR1 GTSNPN, CDR2 SVGIG (reference sequence).

The CDR3 DNA reads TGTGCCAGCAGGCGAGGGACGGACTACAATGAGCAGTTCTTC. Translating it yields CASRRGTDYNEQFF. The chain employs TRBV27 and TRBJ2-1; D assignment may be TRBD1 or TRBD2 (5 bases each). The CDR3 contains 14 residues. Germline values: CDR1 MNHEY, CDR2 SMNVEV (reference sequence). V lost 6 bases, J lost 3 bases, and 12 bases lay in between.

The rearrangement links TRBV5-1 to TRBJ2-1; 9 bases agree with TRBD1. The germline gives CDR1 SGHRS, CDR2 YFSETQ. This CDR3 region has 16 residues. The V segment lost 3 bases and the J segment 6 bases; nucleotides outside the gene matches: 10. The CDR3 DNA is TGCGCCAGCAGCTCCGTACCGGGACAGGGATCCAATGAGCAGTTCTTC. Encoded protein: CASSSVPGQGSNEQFF.

V gene TRBV7-9 combines with J gene TRBJ1-1; D remains ambiguous. The CDR3 contains 13 residues. The V gene lost 4 bases and the J gene lost 0 bases, with 6 bases spanning the gap. Per germline, CDR1 SEHNR and CDR2 FQNEAQ (reference sequence). This chain's CDR3 is CASSWAMNTEAFF. The CDR3 DNA sequence: TGTGCCAGCAGCTGGGCCATGAACACTGAAGCTTTCTTT.

This clone came up once. V and J are TRBV3-1 (or the pseudogene TRBV3-2) and TRBJ2-1; perhaps TRBD2 as D (5 bases). Looked up from germline, CDR1 is LGHDT and CDR2 is YNNKEL (reference sequence). Trimming cost V 4 bases and J 5 bases, with 15 bases left between them. The CDR3 totals 15 residues. CDR3 sequence: CASSPGWRRNNEQFF. As DNA, the CDR3 is TGTGCCAGCAGCCCCGGCTGGAGGCGGAACAATGAGCAGTTCTTC.

The chain recombines TRBV6-4 with TRBJ2-1; 12 bases are shared with TRBD2. J gave up 8 bases and V 4 bases, and 6 bases lay outside the gene matches. The CDR3 covers 15 residues. Germline values: CDR1 MRHNA, CDR2 SNTAGT. Written as DNA, the CDR3 is TGTGCCAGCAGTGCGGCTAGCGGGAGGGCCGATGAGCAGTTCTTC. Protein: CASSAASGRADEQFF.

CDR3 in DNA: TGTGCCAGCAGCTGGATGACAGGGAGGGATGAAAAACTGTTTTTT. Amino acids: CASSWMTGRDEKLFF. V usage is TRBV5-5 and J usage is TRBJ1-4; TRBD1 aligns across 7 bases. The CDR3 has 15 residues. Trimming removed 3 bases from V and 6 bases from J; junction bases left unmatched: 8. The germline V gene encodes CDR1 SGHKS and CDR2 YYEKEE (reference sequence). The variable domain in full, completed from reference TRBV5-5 and TRBJ1-4, reads DAGVTQSPTHLIKTRGQQVTLRCSPISGHKSVSWYQQVLGQGPQFIFQYYEKEERGRGNFPDRFSARQFPNYSSELNVNALLLGDSALYLCASSWMTGRDEKLFFGSGTQLSVL.

J is TRBJ2-1 and V is TRBV19, with unresolved D. V shed 7 bases and J shed 4 bases, with 14 bases lying between them. Per the germline V gene, CDR1 is LNHDA and CDR2 is SQIVND (reference sequence). The CDR3 is made up of 14 amino acids. The CDR3 DNA reads TGTGCCAGTATTGGGCTAGGCGATTACAATGAGCAGTTCTTC. Protein: CASIGLGDYNEQFF.

The chain couples TRBV28 to TRBJ2-3; TRBD1 or TRBD2 may be the D gene (6 bases each). Looked up from germline, CDR1 is MDHEN and CDR2 is SYDVKM. The CDR3 is made up of 14 amino acids. The V end lost 2 bases, the J end lost 3 bases, and 9 bases lay between the germline ends. This chain's CDR3 is CASSLAGTTDTQYF. The CDR3, as DNA: TGTGCCAGCAGTTTAGCGGGGACAACAGATACGCAGTATTTT.

The chain combines TRBV20-1 with TRBJ2-7; D might be TRBD2 (6 bases). Germline V gene lookup returns CDR1 DFQATT and CDR2 SNEGSKA (reference sequence). Trimming cost V 6 bases and J 4 bases, with 13 bases left between them. The CDR3 has 12 residues. CDR3 DNA: TGCAGTGCAAGTTTAGCGGAATACGAGCAGTACTTC. This gives the protein CSASLAEYEQYF.

The chain joins TRBV19 to TRBJ1-1; 8 bases align to TRBD1. In germline, CDR1 is LNHDA, CDR2 SQIVND (reference sequence). There are 15 residues in the CDR3. J lost 5 bases, V lost 8 bases, and 13 bases had no gene match. The CDR3 DNA reads as TGTGCCAGTTCACCCGGGACAGGCTCTAAAACTGAAGCTTTCTTT. Its protein product is CASSPGTGSKTEAFF.

CDR3 sequence reads: CASSLTSGRDYNEQFF. CDR3 DNA: TGTGCCAGCAGCTTGACTAGCGGGAGAGACTACAATGAGCAGTTCTTC. This chain connects TRBV11-2 to TRBJ2-1; 12 bases align to TRBD2. The CDR3 spans 16 residues. V dropped 3 bases and J dropped 3; count of bases not matched to a gene: 3. From germline, CDR1 is SGHAT and CDR2 FQNNGV.

The CDR3 reads CASSFSPSAGGHREQYF. The CDR3 DNA reads TGTGCCAGCAGTTTCTCCCCCTCAGCGGGAGGGCACCGCGAGCAGTACTTC. The chain combines TRBV6-2 or TRBV6-3 with TRBJ2-7; TRBD2 matches 10 bases. The CDR3 has 17 residues. CDR1 and CDR2 from the germline V gene are MNHEY and SVGEGT. V trimming: 4 bases; J trimming: 6 bases; junction bases outside the gene matches: 15.